What follows are 21 T cell receptor beta chains derived from one specimen sequenced in a study of control samples from healthy donors and cancer patients. TCRdb's table, derived via immunoSEQ multiplex PCR, lists solely in-frame clones and lacks some. Of 150,000 or so clones listed, 90% to 95% are singletons. The source material was blood. The receptors stem from a middle-aged man in good health.

This chain joins TRBV7-9 and TRBJ1-2; D unclear. V lost 5 bases and J lost 8, with 12 bases in between. Germline CDR1 is SEHNR and CDR2 is FQNEAQ (reference sequence). The CDR3 spans 12 residues. This CDR3 is CASSLGEQGYTF. As DNA, the CDR3 is TGTGCCAGCAGCCTGGGAGAGCAGGGCTACACCTTC.

The rearrangement uses TRBV7-6 and TRBJ1-5, with D tentatively TRBD1 (5 bases). Per germline, CDR1 SGHVS and CDR2 FNYEAQ. Trimming removed 2 bases from V and 6 bases from J, with 11 bases in between. This CDR3 is 14 amino acids long. The CDR3: CASSLSMGPQPQHF. CDR3 coding DNA: TGTGCCAGCAGCTTATCTATGGGGCCTCAGCCCCAGCATTTT.

The chain has TRBV28 and TRBJ1-3; 8 positions agree with TRBD1. J was trimmed by 4 bases and V by 6 bases; bases with no gene match: 11. Germline V gene lookup returns CDR1 MDHEN and CDR2 SYDVKM. CDR3 length: 16 residues. The CDR3 coding sequence is TGTGCCAGCAGATCCTCCGGGACAGGTATCGGAAACACCATATATTTT. Encoded protein: CASRSSGTGIGNTIYF.

The genes are TRBV27 and TRBJ1-6; possible D gene TRBD1, 6 bases. This CDR3 is built from 15 residues. Germline CDR1 is MNHEY and CDR2 is SMNVEV (reference sequence). V lost 8 bases and J lost 6, with 17 bases in between. CDR3 loop: CASRKNREVNSPLHF. The CDR3 DNA reads TGTGCCAGCCGGAAAAACAGGGAGGTTAATTCACCCCTCCACTTT.

The V and J genes are TRBV10-1 and TRBJ1-1; D may be TRBD1 (5 bases). The germline CDR1 and CDR2 sequences are WNHNN and SYGVQD (reference sequence). The CDR3 runs to 12 residues. The ends were cut back, 3 bases at V and 8 bases at J, with 10 bases in the middle. The CDR3 bases are TGCGCCAGCAGTGAAGGGCAGGGAGAAGCTTTCTTT. Protein: CASSEGQGEAFF.

This clone was seen just once. One junction end does not reproduce the germline sequence, and a read error may be involved. The chain uses TRBV28 and TRBJ1-2, with unresolved D. Per the germline V gene, CDR1 is MDHEN and CDR2 is SYDVKM. The CDR3 sequence is 15 residues long. In nucleotides, the CDR3 is TGTGCCAGCAGTACGGACCGCGAAGCTAACTATCGCTACACCTTC. Protein sequence: CASSTDREANYRYTF.

The V call is TRBV7-8, the J call TRBJ2-7, with D tentatively TRBD1 or TRBD2 (6 bases each). The CDR3 loop spans 20 amino acids. V lost 5 bases, J lost 0 bases, and 29 bases lay in between. CDR1 is SGHVS, CDR2 FQNEAQ, per germline. The CDR3 spells CASSQPGDMRGQKPSYEQYF. For the CDR3, the DNA is TGTGCCAGCAGCCAACCGGGGGATATGCGGGGACAAAAACCCTCCTACGAGCAGTACTTC.

This sequence joins TRBV30 and TRBJ1-4, with D possibly being TRBD1 (5 bases). Germline CDR1 GTSNPN, CDR2 SVGIG (reference sequence). The V and J ends lost 4 bases and 7 bases respectively, with 13 bases between them. The length of the CDR3 is 13 residues. The CDR3 DNA sequence: TGTGCCTGGAATGTCAGGGCAGGTGAAAAACTGTTTTTT. Translated, it gives CAWNVRAGEKLFF. The complete variable domain, with remaining parts taken from reference TRBV30 and TRBJ1-4, reads SQTIHQWPATLVQPVGSPLSLECTVEGTSNPNLYWYRQAAGRGLQLLFYSVGIGQISSEVPQNLSASRPQDRQFILSSKKLLLSDSGFYLCAWNVRAGEKLFFGSGTQLSVL.

CDR3: CASSSGGAGNTIYF. The CDR3 region has the DNA TGTGCCAGCAGTTCTGGAGGGGCTGGAAACACCATATATTTT. The chain carries TRBV27 and TRBJ1-3; weak D call: TRBD1 (5 bases). The V gene lost 4 bases and the J gene lost 2 bases, with 9 bases spanning the gap. There are 14 residues in the CDR3. Germline values: CDR1 MNHEY, CDR2 SMNVEV (reference sequence).

The V and J genes are TRBV6-1 and TRBJ1-6, with D possibly matching TRBD1 (5 bases). There are 14 residues in the CDR3. V was trimmed by 3 bases and J by 11 bases, leaving 14 bases between them. Per germline, CDR1 MNHNS and CDR2 SASEGT. This chain's CDR3 is CASSDSVGGPPLHF. The CDR3 DNA sequence: TGTGCCAGCAGTGACAGCGTCGGGGGTCCACCCCTCCACTTT.

The genes are TRBV19 and TRBJ1-2, with a tentative D call TRBD1 (6 bases). This CDR3 region has 12 residues. The germline V gene encodes CDR1 LNHDA and CDR2 SQIVND (reference sequence). V was pared by 5 bases and J by 7 bases, with 11 bases between. CDR3 DNA: TGTGCCAGTAGTCAGGGGTCCGTTGGCTACACCTTC. Its translation: CASSQGSVGYTF. Complete variable domain (other parts from reference TRBV19 and TRBJ1-2): DGGITQSPKYLFRKEGQNVTLSCEQNLNHDAMYWYRQDPGQGLRLIYYSQIVNDFQKGDIAEGYSVSREKKESFPLTVTSAQKNPTAFYLCASSQGSVGYTFGSGTRLTVV.

V is TRBV6-5 and J is TRBJ1-1; D ambiguous. Per germline, CDR1 MNHEY and CDR2 SVGAGI. The CDR3 contains 13 residues. V lost 2 bases, J lost 0 bases, and 4 bases lay in between. Here the CDR3 reads CASSYGMNTEAFF. For the CDR3, the DNA is TGTGCCAGCAGTTACGGCATGAACACTGAAGCTTTCTTT.

This CDR3 is CASSEGGGGTEAFF. The CDR3 nucleotides read TGTGCCAGTAGCGAGGGAGGGGGCGGCACTGAAGCTTTCTTT. The chain employs TRBV19 and TRBJ1-1, with TRBD1 matching over 7 bases. Per germline, CDR1 LNHDA and CDR2 SQIVND (reference sequence). V lost 6 bases and J lost 4; bases outside the gene matches: 8. This CDR3 comprises 14 residues.

The chain recombines TRBV30 with TRBJ1-6, with D perhaps matching TRBD1 (6 bases). V lost 3 bases and J 10 bases, leaving 13 bases between the germline ends. The germline gives CDR1 GTSNPN, CDR2 SVGIG (reference sequence). The CDR3 runs 13 residues. The CDR3 reads CAWSGTGKSPLHF. DNA of the CDR3: TGTGCCTGGAGCGGAACAGGGAAGTCACCCCTCCACTTT. Full variable domain (missing parts from reference TRBV30 and TRBJ1-6): SQTIHQWPATLVQPVGSPLSLECTVEGTSNPNLYWYRQAAGRGLQLLFYSVGIGQISSEVPQNLSASRPQDRQFILSSKKLLLSDSGFYLCAWSGTGKSPLHFGNGTRLTVT.

V usage is TRBV10-3 and J usage is TRBJ1-4; D perhaps matches TRBD1 (5 bases). The CDR3 loop spans 15 amino acids. Per the germline V gene, CDR1 is ENHRY and CDR2 is SYGVKD. Trimming removed 0 bases at V and 4 bases at J, with 9 bases between. The CDR3 protein is CAISESGPRNEKLFF. CDR3 coding DNA: TGTGCCATCAGTGAGTCGGGACCGCGTAATGAAAAACTGTTTTTT.

This clone has only one observation. The chain has TRBV9 and TRBJ1-5; the D is unclear. Germline V gives CDR1 SGDLS, CDR2 YYNGEE. Trimming shortened V by 3 bases and J by 2 bases, and 9 bases separated the two germline ends. The length of the CDR3 is 14 residues. The CDR3 protein is CASSEGVGNQPQHF. CDR3 bases: TGTGCCAGCAGCGAGGGAGTGGGCAATCAGCCCCAGCATTTT. The full variable domain, rest sourced from reference TRBV9 and TRBJ1-5, is DSGVTQTPKHLITATGQRVTLRCSPRSGDLSVYWYQQSLDQGLQFLIQYYNGEERAKGNILERFSAQQFPDLHSELNLSSLELGDSALYFCASSEGVGNQPQHFGDGTRLSIL.

The rearrangement links TRBV5-1 to TRBJ2-2; the match to TRBD1 covers 7 bases. Germline V gives CDR1 SGHRS, CDR2 YFSETQ. The CDR3 extends over 14 amino acids. Germline trimming cut 3 bases from V and 4 bases from J; bases unmatched to any gene: 3. The CDR3 coding sequence is TGCGCCAGCAGCTATGGACAGGCCACCGGGGAGCTGTTTTTT. This sequence encodes CASSYGQATGELFF.

The DNA of the CDR3 is TGTGCCAGCGGAGGCACAGGGAACACTGAAGCTTTCTTT. Its translation is CASGGTGNTEAFF. The gene calls are TRBV6-6 and TRBJ1-1; weak D call: TRBD1 (5 bases). From germline, CDR1 is MNHNY and CDR2 SVGAGI (reference sequence). The CDR3 totals 13 residues. V was pared by 8 bases and J by 1 base, with 11 bases between.

V gene TRBV25-1 combines with J gene TRBJ1-6, with 10 positions matching TRBD1. Germline V gene data show CDR1 as MGHDK and CDR2 as SYGVNS. The CDR3 totals 15 residues. V lost 8 bases, J lost 9 bases, and 10 bases stayed unmatched. CDR3 in DNA: TGTGCCAGCGGTCCCGGGACAGGGGTCGGTTCACCCCTCCACTTT. As protein: CASGPGTGVGSPLHF.

This clone was seen only a few times. CDR3 nucleotides: TGCGCCAGCAGCTTGCCAGGGGGGGCCTACGAGCAGTACTTC. Translating gives CASSLPGGAYEQYF. J is TRBJ2-7 and V is TRBV5-1; D may be TRBD1 or TRBD2 (7 bases each). The CDR3 loop spans 14 amino acids. V was shortened by 1 base and J by 2 bases, with 10 bases between the two germline ends. Germline V gene lookup returns CDR1 SGHRS and CDR2 YFSETQ.

The CDR3 DNA reads as TGTGCCAGCAGCCCCAATTTAGGGAACTATGGCTACACCTTC. Its protein is CASSPNLGNYGYTF. The chain is built from TRBV7-2 and TRBJ1-2; D is undetermined. The V gene's germline CDR1 is SGHTA and CDR2 FQGNSA. The CDR3 runs to 14 residues. The germline V and J ends were trimmed by 5 bases and 2 bases, with 12 bases remaining between them.